Below, one TCR beta chain is given with its context. This entry comes from a study of blood T cell repertoires in COVID-19. Study details: Specimens from acute and convalescent COVID-19 originated in the United States, Italy and Spain. PBMCs, B-cell-depleted T cells, or T cells were the source of the cDNA or gDNA that made up the material.

This CDR3 is built from 15 residues. The V end lost 2 bases, the J end lost 3 bases, and 14 bases lay between the germline ends. Germline CDR1 and CDR2: GTSNPN and SVGIG (reference sequence). Original processing methods: Nucleated cell number was recorded as an estimate derived from reference gene primer amplification. Method: immunoSEQ multiplex PCR; TCRdb's copy keeps in-frame clones and lacks some. D and trimming were read from the DNA, whereas the V and J calls and clone size are those reported in that table. The data hold about 210,000 clones, with approximately 90% observed a single time. This TCR was sampled from a middle-aged woman with acute or convalescent COVID-19. The chain uses TRBV30 and TRBJ1-3; the D is unclear. The sequenced sample was peripheral blood. For the CDR3, the DNA is TGTGCCTGGAGTCCCGGGGTTACGGGTGGAAACACCATATATTTT. Protein product: CAWSPGVTGGNTIYF. Full variable domain (remainder filled in from reference TRBV30 and TRBJ1-3): SQTIHQWPATLVQPVGSPLSLECTVEGTSNPNLYWYRQAAGRGLQLLFYSVGIGQISSEVPQNLSASRPQDRQFILSSKKLLLSDSGFYLCAWSPGVTGGNTIYFGEGSWLTVV.